Given below is one T cell receptor (beta chain) in context. This clonotype was counted many times. Which antigen it targets is not known. Within one base of it there is no much larger clone, and no base qualities were kept. The entry originates in a study of T cells in Graves' hyperthyroidism and ophthalmopathy (dated by TCRdb to 2018 to 2020). At the level of the whole study: Peripheral blood samples were taken at initial diagnosis, before any treatment was given. According to the paper, TCR Vbeta CDR3 sequencing was carried out on 135 peripheral blood samples, which came from fewer than 50 ophthalmopathy, some 73 hyperthyroidism and approximately 17 progressor patients. The 90 to 100 discovery patients were randomly divided into training and test sets at a 7:3 ratio. Prospective prediction of ophthalmopathy was tested in an independent validation cohort of fewer than 20 hyperthyroidism patients and 17 patients who later progressed to ophthalmopathy. Once sampling was done, hyperthyroidism patients were given methimazole at a starting dose of 30 mg daily, whereas ophthalmopathy patients were given high-dose intravenous methylprednisolone. The study also compared thyroid tissue and blood T-cell repertoires from 5 to 7 Graves' hyperthyroidism patients. To identify distinguishing TCR V-J signatures, a discovery cohort of about 95 patients was used, comprising approximately 40 with Graves' ophthalmopathy and 57 with stable Graves' hyperthyroidism.

Beyond this particular receptor, the publication reports: Sample size was not statistically predetermined, and blinding of investigators to group allocation was not performed. A model built on a 13 V-J signature distinguished ophthalmopathy from stable hyperthyroidism, reaching around 88% sensitivity and about 81% specificity in cross-validation and 80%/75% in testing. Blood samples also contained most of the expanded thyroid clonotypes (frequency above 0.001), which suggests that blood repertoires may reflect thyroid immune responses. In validation, the model predicted progression to ophthalmopathy with approximately 71% sensitivity and approximately 78% specificity, a median of about 6.7 months before onset.

Amplification of TCR beta CDR3 regions was carried out from RNA transcripts. The TCR CDR3 was subjected to a first round of RT-PCR using the HTBI primer set and the Qiagen OneStep RT-PCR kit. The libraries were constructed in a second round of multiplex PCR and then size-selected and purified. The libraries were sequenced on an Illumina HiSeq2000 using paired-end 100 bp reads. For the original study's pipeline: SOAPnuke was used to process the raw data, with reads discarded if the reads contained adapters or uncalled bases, had a mean Phred below 15, or lacked an exact constant-primer or identifier match. COPE v1.2.5 was used to merge the high-quality paired reads, and each unique nucleotide sequence was defined as a clonotype. MiTCR v1.1 was used to align the clonotypes against IMGT TRBV, TRBD and TRBJ reference segments. The analysis included only V-J combinations with a frequency above 0.0001, which together covered approximately 99% of the repertoires. The TCS score was defined as the ratio of F50 (clonal expansion) to E x V (chaos), calculated using BLOSUM62-based TCRdist between CDR3 peptides within each V-J. Welch's t-statistics and random forest reduced roughly 530 V-J features to roughly 13, which were used in a naive Bayes classifier (R e1071). The public reads were quality trimmed at Q25 with fastp and then assembled into clones with MiXCR by TCRdb, keeping productive beta chains. Rows are combined by CDR3 protein, so each entry shows the most common genes and DNA. None of the V and J calls come from the authors' own analysis; TCRdb made them. This sample gives hundreds of thousands of distinct CDR3 sequences in total; 20% of them show up just once. The top ten clonotypes cover 45% to 50% of the sample.

For CDR1 and CDR2, the germline V gene lists MNHEY and SVGEGT. The CDR3 goes from the cysteine to the phenylalanine over 15 residues. The only DNA kept is the CDR3, 45 bases in frame from the first base. Clipping removes 7 bases from V and 7 bases from J, with 11 as the unmatched junction base count. Ophthalmopathy patients had moderately to severely active disease, with a Clinical Activity Score of 3 or more, a NOSPECS grade of 4 or more, and a disease duration of less than 3 months. Any patient with an uncontrolled infection, another autoimmune disease, pregnancy or lactation was excluded. Diagnoses relied on clinical symptoms, serum thyroxine and TRAb, thyroid ultrasound and orbital computed tomography. PBMCs were separated from roughly 10 ml of fresh peripheral blood using Ficoll-Paque density gradient centrifugation. Trizol reagent was used to extract total RNA, and RNA quality was then checked on an Agilent 2100 Bioanalyzer.

The chain is made from TRBV6-2 or TRBV6-3 and TRBJ2-2; 8 bases in the middle match TRBD1. Sequencing used blood. The TCR sequence derives from a man in his forties or fifties with Graves' ophthalmopathy. The CDR3 reads as follows: CASKWTGYLIGELFF. The bases read TGTGCCAGCAAGTGGACAGGGTATTTGATCGGGGAGCTGTTTTTT.